The next 30 T cell receptor beta chains were all read from a single sample in a study of T-cell reconstitution after alpha-beta-depleted transplantation in children. Unique molecular identifiers were used to barcode this TCRbeta library. Via MiXCR, TCRdb re-called the PCR reads, giving one row per CDR3 protein. The repertoire holds more than 200,000 distinct CDR3 sequences, around 25% seen once, with roughly 2.6% in the top ten. This specimen was PBMCs, taken before TCRalphabeta/CD19-depleted stem cell transplant. The receptors originated from a girl aged 2-10 years with Fanconi anemia, due to receive a stem cell transplant.

The chain carries TRBV12-3 or TRBV12-4 and TRBJ2-5; tentative D call: TRBD1 (5 bases). V was clipped by 4 bases and J by 0 bases, with 12 bases between them. This CDR3 region has 15 residues. The CDR3 DNA sequence: TGTGCCAGCAGTTGGGGCCGGAGTAACCAAGAGACCCAGTACTTC. Translated, it gives CASSWGRSNQETQYF.

This clonotype appeared many times. The V gene is TRBV28, the J gene TRBJ1-5; D uncertain. The germline gives CDR1 MDHEN, CDR2 SYDVKM. This CDR3 spans 14 amino acids. The ends were cut back, 8 bases at V and 8 bases at J, with 19 bases in the middle. CDR3 coding DNA: TGTGCCAGCGGGTTGAGGGAGGTTCGGAAGCCCCAGCATTTT. This gives the protein CASGLREVRKPQHF.

This clonotype has only a few counts. J is TRBJ2-7 and V is TRBV7-6, with D unclear. The germline V gene encodes CDR1 SGHVS and CDR2 FNYEAQ. Trimming took off 2 bases at V and 3 bases at J, with 8 bases between the two ends. The CDR3 covers 13 residues. The DNA for the CDR3 is TGTGCCAGCAGCTTAACCATCATCTACGAGCAGTACTTC. Its protein is CASSLTIIYEQYF. The entire variable domain, with the rest obtained from reference TRBV7-6 and TRBJ2-7, is as follows: GAGVSQSPRYKVTKRGQDVALRCDPISGHVSLYWYRQALGQGPEFLTYFNYEAQQDKSGLPNDRFSAERPEGSISTLTIQRTEQRDSAMYRCASSLTIIYEQYFGPGTRLTVT.

The chain joins TRBV6-1 to TRBJ1-5; the D is unclear. Germline loops: CDR1 MNHNS, CDR2 SASEGT. Trimming removed 3 bases at V and 3 bases at J, with 15 bases between. The length of the CDR3 is 16 residues. The CDR3 spells CASSDFPGASNQPQHF. CDR3 in DNA: TGTGCCAGCAGTGATTTCCCTGGCGCCTCCAATCAGCCCCAGCATTTT.

The chain couples TRBV9 to TRBJ1-1; no clear D. Germline values: CDR1 SGDLS, CDR2 YYNGEE. This CDR3 has 14 residues. Trimming cost V 0 bases and J 0 bases, with 6 bases left between them. CDR3 sequence (DNA): TGTGCCAGCAGCGTAGGCAGGTTGAACACTGAAGCTTTCTTT. Its protein product is CASSVGRLNTEAFF. Drawing the rest from reference TRBV9 and TRBJ1-1, the complete variable domain is DSGVTQTPKHLITATGQRVTLRCSPRSGDLSVYWYQQSLDQGLQFLIQYYNGEERAKGNILERFSAQQFPDLHSELNLSSLELGDSALYFCASSVGRLNTEAFFGQGTRLTVV.

V gene TRBV12-3 or TRBV12-4 combines with J gene TRBJ2-7; no clear D gene. V was pared by 3 bases and J by 3 bases, with 6 bases between. The length of the CDR3 is 12 residues. CDR3 loop: CASSFSNYEQYF. The CDR3, as DNA: TGTGCCAGCAGTTTCTCGAACTACGAGCAGTACTTC.

CDR3 loop: CASSRGAPSYEQYF. The CDR3 coding sequence is TGTGCCAGCAGCCGCGGGGCACCCTCCTACGAGCAGTACTTC. V gene TRBV7-9 combines with J gene TRBJ2-7; possibly TRBD2 for D (6 bases). The CDR3 contains 14 residues. Trimming removed 5 bases at V and 0 bases at J, with 11 bases between. Germline CDR1 reads SEHNR; CDR2 reads FQNEAQ (reference sequence).

The rearrangement uses TRBV3-1 and TRBJ2-7; 8 positions agree with TRBD1. Germline V lookup: CDR1 LGHDT, CDR2 YNNKEL (reference sequence). This CDR3 is built from 15 residues. The V gene end was trimmed by 1 base and the J gene end by 3 bases; junction bases not matched to a gene: 5. The CDR3, as DNA: TGTGCCAGCAGCCAAGTGAACAGGGGGAACTACGAGCAGTACTTC. This codes for CASSQVNRGNYEQYF.

The chain recombines TRBV13 with TRBJ1-3, with D possibly being TRBD1 (5 bases). CDR3 length equals 15 residues. V was shortened by 3 bases and J by 2 bases, with 11 bases between the two germline ends. Germline CDR1 and CDR2: PRHDT and FYEKMQ (reference sequence). CDR3 loop: CASSFSGIPGNTIYF. CDR3 bases: TGTGCCAGCAGCTTCTCAGGGATTCCTGGAAACACCATATATTTT.

J is TRBJ2-7 and V is TRBV25-1; 7 nucleotides line up with TRBD1. V gave up 5 bases and J gave up 2 bases; unmatched junction bases: 3. This CDR3 spans 13 amino acids. From germline, CDR1 is MGHDK and CDR2 SYGVNS. The CDR3 DNA reads as TGTGCCAGCAGTAATACAGGGGCCTACGAGCAGTACTTC. Amino acids: CASSNTGAYEQYF.

As regards this clonotype: Relative to the germline gene, one junction end is altered; a read error may explain this. The V and J genes are TRBV12-3 or TRBV12-4 and TRBJ2-5, with D perhaps matching TRBD2 (6 bases). The CDR3 covers 18 residues. CDR3 DNA: TGTGCCAGCAGTGCCAGCCCGGGACTCTCTAGGTTGCAAGAGACCCAGAACTTC. Its protein product is CASSASPGLSRLQETQNF.

This chain joins TRBV28 and TRBJ1-3; TRBD1 is a possible D gene (5 bases). The length of the CDR3 is 16 residues. The germline CDR1 and CDR2 sequences are MDHEN and SYDVKM. V lost 2 bases and J 2 bases, leaving 13 bases between the germline ends. The CDR3 loop is CASSLRQGLTGNTIYF. The CDR3 DNA follows: TGTGCCAGCAGTTTAAGGCAGGGTCTAACTGGAAACACCATATATTTT. Full variable domain (rest looked up from reference TRBV28 and TRBJ1-3): DVKVTQSSRYLVKRTGEKVFLECVQDMDHENMFWYRQDPGLGLRLIYFSYDVKMKEKGDIPEGYSVSREKKERFSLILESASTNQTSMYLCASSLRQGLTGNTIYFGEGSWLTVV.

This clonotype has more than one count but fewer than ten. The genes are TRBV7-2 and TRBJ2-7; TRBD2 aligns across 14 bases. The V gene's germline CDR1 is SGHTA and CDR2 FQGNSA. CDR3 length: 15 amino acids. Trimming at V came to 3 bases and at J to 6 bases, leaving 4 bases not matched to a gene. The CDR3 here is CASSFRGLAGVEQYF. CDR3 DNA sequence: TGTGCCAGCAGCTTCCGGGGACTAGCGGGGGTCGAGCAGTACTTC.

This clonotype showed up many times. The rearrangement links TRBV11-2 to TRBJ2-3; D might be TRBD1 or TRBD2, each matching 5 bases. CDR3 length: 16 residues. The germline V and J ends were trimmed by 1 base and 3 bases, with 14 bases remaining between them. From germline, CDR1 is SGHAT and CDR2 FQNNGV. CDR3 amino acids: CASSLGHGGVTDTQYF. For the CDR3, the DNA is TGTGCCAGCAGCTTAGGTCATGGGGGAGTGACAGATACGCAGTATTTT.

The chain combines TRBV20-1 with TRBJ1-3; D remains unclear. V gave up 0 bases and J gave up 0 bases, with 6 bases separating them. The CDR3 spans 14 residues. Germline lookup yields CDR1 DFQATT and CDR2 SNEGSKA (reference sequence). CDR3 region: CSARERVSGNTIYF. CDR3 coding DNA: TGCAGTGCTAGAGAGAGGGTCTCTGGAAACACCATATATTTT.

This clonotype was counted between two and nine times. CDR3 in DNA: TGTGCCACCGCGGGCAGTGCCTCCTACGAGCAGTACTTC. Protein sequence: CATAGSASYEQYF. This sequence joins TRBV6-2 or TRBV6-3 and TRBJ2-7; D possibly corresponds to TRBD2 (5 bases). Trimming shortened V by 10 bases and J by 0 bases, and 13 bases separated the two germline ends. Germline-derived CDR1 and CDR2 are MNHEY and SVGEGT. There are 13 residues in the CDR3.

This clonotype occurred a few times. The V call is TRBV29-1, the J call TRBJ2-2; D ambiguous. Looked up from germline, CDR1 is SQVTM and CDR2 is ANQGSEA. This CDR3 comprises 14 residues. V was trimmed by 2 bases and J by 4 bases, leaving 11 bases between them. CDR3 sequence (DNA): TGCAGCGTTGAATTAGCCCTATTCACCGGGGAGCTGTTTTTT. Protein: CSVELALFTGELFF.

The chain joins TRBV29-1 to TRBJ1-2, with TRBD1 identical over 8 bases. The CDR3 length is 14 residues. Germline CDR1 and CDR2: SQVTM and ANQGSEA. V was clipped by 7 bases and J by 1 base; unmatched bases: 8. CDR3 residues: CSGWTGKDNYGYTF. Here the CDR3 DNA reads TGCAGCGGGTGGACAGGGAAGGATAACTATGGCTACACCTTC. The full variable domain, its missing parts supplied by reference TRBV29-1 and TRBJ1-2, is SAVISQKPSRDICQRGTSLTIQCQVDSQVTMMFWYRQQPGQSLTLIATANQGSEATYESGFVIDKFPISRPNLTFSTLTVSNMSPEDSSIYLCSGWTGKDNYGYTFGSGTRLTVV.

The rearrangement links TRBV20-1 to TRBJ2-1; maybe TRBD1 (6 bases). The CDR3 sequence is 16 residues long. Germline loops: CDR1 DFQATT, CDR2 SNEGSKA (reference sequence). V lost 1 base to trimming and J lost 2 bases, with 15 bases between them. This chain's CDR3 is CSARVARGRTYNEQFF. CDR3 DNA sequence: TGCAGTGCTAGAGTAGCCAGGGGCCGTACCTACAATGAGCAGTTCTTC.

This chain connects TRBV10-1 to TRBJ2-5, with a weak D call TRBD2 (5 bases). V lost 3 bases and J 3 bases, leaving 11 bases between the germline ends. The CDR3 extends over 14 amino acids. Germline lookup yields CDR1 WNHNN and CDR2 SYGVQD (reference sequence). For the CDR3, the DNA is TGCGCCAGCAGTGAACTAGGCCGGGAAGAGACCCAGTACTTC. It codes for CASSELGREETQYF.

This clonotype was recorded at least ten times. The rearrangement uses TRBV12-3 or TRBV12-4 and TRBJ2-5; no clear D gene. The CDR3 covers 11 residues. The germline V and J ends were trimmed by 5 bases and 5 bases, with 6 bases remaining between them. The CDR3 region is CASSITETQYF. The CDR3 DNA follows: TGTGCCAGCAGTATCACGGAGACCCAGTACTTC.

Points on this clonotype: Being one base from a much bigger clone, this may be a read error. The chain carries TRBV27 and TRBJ1-5; tentative D call: TRBD1 (6 bases). V shed 6 bases and J shed 4 bases, with 19 bases lying between them. Looked up from germline, CDR1 is MNHEY and CDR2 is SMNVEV (reference sequence). The CDR3 is made up of 16 amino acids. Here the CDR3 DNA reads TGTGCCAGCAGATTAACCGGGACAAGGGTAAATCAGCCCCAGCATTTT. It specifies CASRLTGTRVNQPQHF.

This clonotype was counted at least ten times. The rearrangement joins TRBV6-2 or TRBV6-3 to TRBJ1-1; D unclear. Germline V gene sequence: CDR1 MNHEY, CDR2 SVGEGT. The CDR3 has 11 amino acids. V lost 6 bases to trimming and J lost 10 bases, with 12 bases between them. DNA of the CDR3: TGTGCCAGCAGCCGGGCCGATGGAGCTTTCTTT. Protein: CASSRADGAFF.

This clonotype showed up just a few times. This rearrangement joins TRBV7-6 to TRBJ2-7; 7 positions match TRBD2. The germline V gene encodes CDR1 SGHVS and CDR2 FNYEAQ. V lost 5 bases and J lost 7; bases outside the gene matches: 5. The CDR3 has 12 residues. CDR3 nucleotide sequence: TGTGCCAGCAGCGGATACGGGGGGGAGCAGTACTTC. Translated: CASSGYGGEQYF.

This clonotype appeared many times. The V and J genes are TRBV5-5 and TRBJ1-1; D ambiguous. CDR1 and CDR2 from the germline V gene are SGHKS and YYEKEE (reference sequence). With 0 bases removed from V and 2 bases from J, the gap between germline ends came to 8 bases. CDR3 length: 14 residues. The CDR3 here is CASSLALLNTEAFF. In DNA, the CDR3 is TGTGCCAGCAGCTTGGCCCTCTTAAACACTGAAGCTTTCTTT.

The rearrangement uses TRBV6-5 and TRBJ1-4, with unresolved D. Germline V gene data show CDR1 as MNHEY and CDR2 as SVGAGI. Trimming took 1 base from V and 3 from J, leaving 6 bases between them. The CDR3 spans 14 residues. The CDR3, as DNA: TGTGCCAGCAGTTACTGGACTTCTAATGAAAAACTGTTTTTT. Encoded protein: CASSYWTSNEKLFF.

This clonotype appeared many times. The chain uses TRBV24-1 and TRBJ2-5, with 8 bases aligning to TRBD1. The CDR3 runs 15 residues. The germline gives CDR1 KGHDR, CDR2 SFDVKD. J gave up 7 bases and V 3 bases, and 9 bases lay outside the gene matches. The CDR3 loop is CATSDQTGEVGTQYF. The CDR3 coding sequence is TGTGCCACCAGTGATCAGACAGGGGAGGTTGGGACCCAGTACTTC.

V usage is TRBV28 and J usage is TRBJ2-7; TRBD2 matches 7 bases. Per germline, CDR1 MDHEN and CDR2 SYDVKM. The CDR3 has 15 amino acids. J was trimmed by 2 bases and V by 6 bases; bases with no gene match: 10. In nucleotides, the CDR3 is TGTGCCAGCAGCGCCGCGACTAGCTGGGCCTACGAGCAGTACTTC. It translates to CASSAATSWAYEQYF.

The sample holds one count of this clonotype. This rearrangement joins TRBV20-1 to TRBJ2-7; TRBD2 aligns across 13 bases. V shed 5 bases, J shed 1 base, and the junction held 8 bases outside the gene matches. The CDR3 consists of 16 residues. Germline CDR1 reads DFQATT; CDR2 reads SNEGSKA (reference sequence). In DNA form, the CDR3 reads TGCAGTGCTGCGACTAGCGGGAGGACTATTTCCTACGAGCAGTACTTC. Its translation is CSAATSGRTISYEQYF.

The rearrangement uses TRBV7-6 and TRBJ2-5; 8 bases line up with TRBD2. The CDR3 has 15 amino acids. Trimming took 2 bases from V and 3 from J; bases not matched to a gene: 5. CDR1 and CDR2 from the germline V gene are SGHVS and FNYEAQ. The CDR3 DNA is TGTGCCAGCAGCTTAAGAGCGGGAGAGAAAGAGACCCAGTACTTC. Translated: CASSLRAGEKETQYF.